Listed below are T cell receptor beta chains from one sample, sequenced in a study of T-cell reconstitution after alpha-beta-depleted transplantation in children. TCRdb passed the PCR reads through MiXCR, listing each CDR3 protein once. The repertoire holds some 550,000 distinct CDR3 sequences, 23% seen once, with around an eighth in the top ten. The sample consisted of PBMCs, mostly from graft donor cells, taken 360 days after TCRalphabeta/CD19-depleted stem cell transplant. The source of these receptors is a boy in the first two years of life who had a stem cell transplant for acute myeloid leukemia, so the T cells may come from the graft donor. CDR3s include the opening cysteine and the closing phenylalanine or tryptophan. D genes are given only for firm matches. Clone size is not always given. Where it is, it says once, few, many or a class for expanded clones.

size,V,J,D,length,CDR3,DNA
NA,TRBV7-2,TRBJ2-1,NA,15,CASSLAIGRLNEQFF,TGTGCCAGCAGCTTAGCGATCGGACGGTTGAATGAGCAGTTCTTC
NA,TRBV13,TRBJ2-7,NA,13,CASSKTPDYEQYF,TGTGCCAGCAGCAAGACACCCGACTACGAGCAGTACTTC
NA,TRBV9,TRBJ1-2,NA,16,CASSVSSVGPNYGYTF,TGTGCCAGCAGCGTGAGCTCCGTAGGGCCCAACTATGGCTACACCTTC
many,TRBV12-3/TRBV12-4,TRBJ2-7,NA,13,CASSLVQTYEQYF,TGTGCCAGCAGTTTGGTCCAAACCTACGAGCAGTACTTC
many,TRBV20-1,TRBJ1-1,TRBD1,14,CSARDRGGTTEAFF,TGCAGTGCTAGGGACAGGGGGGGAACCACTGAAGCTTTCTTT
NA,TRBV7-3,TRBJ2-1,TRBD2,16,CASSDIAGGHYNEQFF,TGTGCCAGCAGCGATATAGCGGGGGGGCATTACAATGAGCAGTTCTTC
many,TRBV5-1,TRBJ1-1,NA,16,CASRLRAGGVNTEAFF,TGCGCCAGCAGGTTGAGGGCCGGGGGAGTGAACACTGAAGCTTTCTTT
NA,TRBV10-1,TRBJ2-3,NA,17,CARGVVTERVRTDTQYF,TGCGCCAGGGGTGTGGTGACGGAGCGGGTTCGCACAGATACGCAGTATTTT
many,TRBV6-2/TRBV6-3,TRBJ2-5,NA,15,CASSYYRTEQETQYF,TGTGCCAGCAGTTACTACAGGACAGAACAAGAGACCCAGTACTTC
NA,TRBV24-1,TRBJ2-1,NA,15,CATSDLSGVGNEQFF,TGTGCCACCAGTGATTTATCTGGGGTAGGTAATGAGCAGTTCTTC